Each of the 27 T cell receptor beta chains below was sequenced from the same sample in a study of T cell responses to AZD1222 COVID-19 vaccine. Libraries were prepared by immunoSEQ multiplex PCR; TCRdb keeps only in-frame clonotypes and omits some of them. The repertoire holds 95,000 to 150,000 clones, with under 85% as singletons. Sequenced here: peripheral blood, sampled on day 0 of AZD1222 vaccination. These receptors were obtained from an adult in good health.

The chain couples TRBV7-2 to TRBJ2-1, with 10 bases identical to TRBD2. Germline V lookup: CDR1 SGHTA, CDR2 FQGNSA. Trimming took 5 bases from V and 3 from J; bases not matched to a gene: 10. This CDR3 region has 17 residues. The CDR3, as DNA: TGTGCCAGCAGCCCGAGCGGGGGGGCGGAACGCTACAATGAGCAGTTCTTC. This translates into CASSPSGGAERYNEQFF.

The chain couples TRBV27 to TRBJ1-6; 7 bases match TRBD1. The germline V gene encodes CDR1 MNHEY and CDR2 SMNVEV (reference sequence). This CDR3 spans 12 amino acids. J lost 12 bases, V lost 6 bases, and 5 bases had no gene match. The CDR3 nucleotides read TGTGCCAGCAGAGACAGGGTCCGACCCCTCCACTTT. Its translation: CASRDRVRPLHF.

The chain joins TRBV27 to TRBJ2-5, with D possibly being TRBD2 (6 bases). CDR1 is MNHEY, CDR2 SMNVEV, per germline (reference sequence). This CDR3 is 13 amino acids long. V lost 5 bases, J lost 5 bases, and 12 bases lay in between. The CDR3 is CASSTRLGETQYF. CDR3 DNA sequence: TGTGCCAGCAGTACACGACTAGGGGAGACCCAGTACTTC.

The J gene is TRBJ1-6, the V gene TRBV13; 10 nucleotides align to TRBD1. V shed 4 bases, J shed 8 bases, and the junction held 8 bases outside the gene matches. Germline loops: CDR1 PRHDT, CDR2 FYEKMQ (reference sequence). The CDR3 is 16 residues long. The CDR3 protein is CASSSKAGQGYSPLHF. CDR3 DNA sequence: TGTGCCAGCAGCTCAAAGGCGGGACAGGGGTATTCACCCCTCCACTTT.

This chain uses TRBV5-4 with TRBJ2-2; no firm D call. Trimming stripped 2 bases from V and 0 bases from J, with 11 bases between. CDR3 length: 16 amino acids. Germline-derived CDR1 and CDR2 are SGHNT and YYREEE (reference sequence). CDR3 amino acids: CASSFGRNANTGELFF. CDR3 DNA sequence: TGTGCCAGCAGCTTTGGCAGGAACGCGAACACCGGGGAGCTGTTTTTT.

The chain carries TRBV3-1 (or the pseudogene TRBV3-2) and TRBJ2-5; TRBD1 agrees at 7 bases. The J segment lost 3 bases and the V segment lost 6 bases, leaving 7 bases of the junction unmatched. Germline V gene sequence: CDR1 LGHDT, CDR2 YNNKEL (reference sequence). The CDR3 consists of 14 residues. CDR3: CASRRSGTEETQYF. CDR3 nucleotide sequence: TGTGCCAGCAGGCGTTCCGGGACAGAAGAGACCCAGTACTTC.

The V call is TRBV29-1, the J call TRBJ1-1; D gene uncertain. Trimming stripped 3 bases from V and 3 bases from J, with 11 bases between. The CDR3 covers 13 residues. The germline V gene has CDR1 SQVTM and CDR2 ANQGSEA. CDR3 amino acids: CSVDGVTDTEAFF. CDR3 bases: TGCAGCGTTGATGGGGTTACGGACACTGAAGCTTTCTTT.

In DNA, the CDR3 is TGTGCCAGCAGCTTAGCGCCCAAAACAGGGTTTGAAAAACTGTTTTTT. Translating it yields CASSLAPKTGFEKLFF. The J gene is TRBJ1-4, the V gene TRBV7-9; a weak D match, TRBD1 (6 bases). V dropped 0 bases and J dropped 7 bases, with 15 bases sitting between them. CDR1 SEHNR and CDR2 FQNEAQ come from the germline V gene (reference sequence). There are 16 residues in the CDR3.

V and J are TRBV28 and TRBJ1-4; TRBD1 might be the D (5 bases). Germline V gives CDR1 MDHEN, CDR2 SYDVKM. V was trimmed by 10 bases and J by 5 bases, leaving 8 bases between them. There are 11 residues in the CDR3. CDR3 protein: CATRGNEKLFF. The CDR3 DNA sequence: TGTGCCACCCGGGGGAATGAAAAACTGTTTTTT.

This rearrangement joins TRBV5-8 to TRBJ1-5; 9 bases agree with TRBD1. The CDR3 is made up of 15 amino acids. Germline V gene data show CDR1 as SGHTS and CDR2 as YDEGEE. V lost 5 bases and J lost 6; bases outside the gene matches: 9. The CDR3 DNA sequence: TGTGCCAGCAGGGACAGGGGTAGTTTCGGTCAGCCCCAGCATTTT. It is translated as CASRDRGSFGQPQHF.

This clone was found once. The chain uses TRBV11-2 and TRBJ2-7; tentatively, D is TRBD2 (6 bases). Germline values: CDR1 SGHAT, CDR2 FQNNGV. The CDR3 extends over 15 amino acids. V was clipped by 5 bases and J by 1 base, with 15 bases between them. This chain's CDR3 is CASSMGTRGSYEQYF. The CDR3, as DNA: TGTGCCAGCAGCATGGGGACGCGGGGTTCCTACGAGCAGTACTTC. Looking up the rest from reference TRBV11-2 and TRBJ2-7 gives the full variable domain: EAGVAQSPRYKIIEKRQSVAFWCNPISGHATLYWYQQILGQGPKLLIQFQNNGVVDDSQLPKDRFSAERLKGVDSTLKIQPAKLEDSAVYLCASSMGTRGSYEQYFGPGTRLTVT.

J is TRBJ2-7 and V is TRBV6-5; TRBD1 aligns across 10 bases. The CDR3 length is 12 residues. CDR1 is MNHEY, CDR2 SVGAGI, per germline. J lost 4 bases, V lost 8 bases, and 2 bases had no gene match. The CDR3 reads CASRDRGYEQYF. CDR3 nucleotide sequence: TGTGCCAGCCGGGACAGGGGTTACGAGCAGTACTTC.

The chain joins TRBV19 to TRBJ2-1; no reliable D call. V was pared by 9 bases and J by 8 bases, with 17 bases between. The CDR3 extends over 13 amino acids. Per germline, CDR1 LNHDA and CDR2 SQIVND (reference sequence). Here the CDR3 reads CARKGTVQDEQFF. As DNA, the CDR3 is TGTGCCAGAAAGGGAACCGTTCAAGATGAGCAGTTCTTC.

The rearrangement links TRBV4-1 to TRBJ1-3, with 10 bases matching TRBD1. CDR1 and CDR2 from the germline V gene are MGHRA and YSYEKL. The V segment lost 5 bases and the J segment 8 bases; nucleotides outside the gene matches: 6. This CDR3 is 14 amino acids long. Here the CDR3 DNA reads TGCGCCAGCAGCTACGGGACAGGGGCAGACACCATATATTTT. This translates into CASSYGTGADTIYF.

The rearrangement joins TRBV28 to TRBJ1-5; D is possibly TRBD1 (5 bases). This CDR3 spans 11 amino acids. Per germline, CDR1 MDHEN and CDR2 SYDVKM. Trimming took 6 bases from V and 7 from J, leaving 7 bases between them. CDR3 in amino acids: CASRGGQPQHF. As DNA, the CDR3 is TGTGCCAGCAGGGGGGGGCAGCCCCAGCATTTT.

The rearrangement uses TRBV11-2 and TRBJ2-1; no firm D call. V was shortened by 0 bases and J by 6 bases, with 3 bases between the two germline ends. This CDR3 is built from 12 residues. Germline CDR1 reads SGHAT; CDR2 reads FQNNGV. CDR3 in DNA: TGTGCCAGCAGCTTAGATCTCAATGAGCAGTTCTTC. Translating gives CASSLDLNEQFF.

This clone was observed a few times. This chain links TRBV4-2 with TRBJ2-5, with 15 positions matching TRBD2. Germline loops: CDR1 LGHNA, CDR2 YNFKEQ. The CDR3 consists of 18 residues. V dropped 1 base and J dropped 5; count of bases not matched to a gene: 8. CDR3 amino acids: CASSQGTSGGAMWETQYF. The DNA for the CDR3 is TGTGCCAGCAGCCAAGGGACTAGCGGGGGGGCGATGTGGGAGACCCAGTACTTC.

This rearrangement joins TRBV4-3 to TRBJ1-5, with 8 nucleotides matching TRBD1. V dropped 4 bases and J dropped 7; count of bases not matched to a gene: 6. The CDR3 is made up of 14 amino acids. Germline lookup yields CDR1 LGHNA and CDR2 YSLEER. CDR3 nucleotide sequence: TGCGCCAGCAGCCCTCAACAGGGGGGCCAGCCCCAGCATTTT. Amino acid sequence: CASSPQQGGQPQHF.

The table lists this clone with a few counts. This rearrangement joins TRBV4-2 to TRBJ2-7; 9 nucleotides line up with TRBD1. After removal of 1 base from V and 5 bases from J, the junction contained 3 bases not matched to a gene. The CDR3 covers 14 residues. CDR1 is LGHNA, CDR2 YNFKEQ, per germline. In nucleotides, the CDR3 is TGTGCCAGCAGCCAAGGGGACAGGGTCCACGAGCAGTACTTC. It translates to CASSQGDRVHEQYF.

The CDR3 DNA follows: TGTGCCAGTATCATGAACACTGAAGCTTTCTTT. It specifies CASIMNTEAFF. This chain uses TRBV19 with TRBJ1-1; the D is unclear. From germline, CDR1 is LNHDA and CDR2 SQIVND (reference sequence). The CDR3 is made up of 11 amino acids. The V gene lost 7 bases and the J gene lost 0 bases, with 3 bases spanning the gap.

This chain uses TRBV7-9 with TRBJ1-6; D possibly corresponds to TRBD1 (5 bases). With 1 base removed from V and 6 bases from J, the gap between germline ends came to 7 bases. Per the germline V gene, CDR1 is SEHNR and CDR2 is FQNEAQ (reference sequence). The CDR3 spans 14 residues. The CDR3 nucleotides are TGTGCCAGCAGCTTAGATGGGGGTAATTCACCCCTCCACTTT. Its translation: CASSLDGGNSPLHF.

The chain couples TRBV18 to TRBJ1-1; a weak D match, TRBD1 (6 bases). The length of the CDR3 is 14 residues. Germline V gene lookup returns CDR1 KGHSH and CDR2 LQKENI. V lost 1 base and J 3 bases, leaving 9 bases between the germline ends. Here the CDR3 DNA reads TGTGCCAGCTCACCACGTTACAGGGACACTGAAGCTTTCTTT. Amino acids: CASSPRYRDTEAFF. Filled out from reference TRBV18 and TRBJ1-1, the complete variable domain reads NAGVMQNPRHLVRRRGQEARLRCSPMKGHSHVYWYRQLPEEGLKFMVYLQKENIIDESGMPKERFSAEFPKEGPSILRIQQVVRGDSAAYFCASSPRYRDTEAFFGQGTRLTVV.

The J gene is TRBJ2-7, the V gene TRBV6-5; TRBD2 is a possible D gene (7 bases). The CDR3 runs to 15 residues. CDR1 MNHEY and CDR2 SVGAGI come from the germline V gene. V gave up 6 bases and J gave up 7 bases, with 22 bases separating them. In DNA form, the CDR3 reads TGTGCCAGCAGCTCGGCGGGGGCAGGCCTTGGAGAGCAGTACTTC. It encodes CASSSAGAGLGEQYF.

The table lists this clone with a few counts. The chain is built from TRBV7-2 and TRBJ1-5; no definite D call. CDR1 is SGHTA and CDR2 is FQGNSA in the germline V gene. V lost 0 bases and J lost 0, with 9 bases in between. This CDR3 has 16 amino acids. CDR3 DNA: TGTGCCAGCAGCTTAGCGGGCACGATTAGCAATCAGCCCCAGCATTTT. As protein: CASSLAGTISNQPQHF.

The chain links TRBV3-1 (or the pseudogene TRBV3-2) to TRBJ1-4; possible D gene TRBD1, 5 bases. The CDR3 loop spans 15 amino acids. Germline V gene lookup returns CDR1 LGHDT and CDR2 YNNKEL (reference sequence). Deletions cut 3 bases from V and 5 bases from J, with 13 bases between. The CDR3 is CASSQSDTENEKLFF. Here the CDR3 DNA reads TGTGCCAGCAGCCAGTCGGACACCGAGAATGAAAAACTGTTTTTT.

The CDR3 DNA is TGCGCCAGCAGCCAGGAACAGGGCCGTGGCGAAAAACTGTTTTTT. It encodes CASSQEQGRGEKLFF. The V gene is TRBV4-3, the J gene TRBJ1-4; a weak D match, TRBD1 (6 bases). The CDR3 has 15 residues. The V end was cut by 3 bases, the J end by 8 bases, with 16 bases between. Germline values: CDR1 LGHNA, CDR2 YSLEER.

This chain joins TRBV6-4 and TRBJ1-1; no clear D gene. V lost 6 bases to trimming and J lost 1 base, with 9 bases between them. CDR1 is MRHNA, CDR2 SNTAGT, per germline. There are 13 residues in the CDR3. CDR3 nucleotide sequence: TGTGCCAGCAGAAATACAGCGAACACTGAAGCTTTCTTT. Translating it yields CASRNTANTEAFF.